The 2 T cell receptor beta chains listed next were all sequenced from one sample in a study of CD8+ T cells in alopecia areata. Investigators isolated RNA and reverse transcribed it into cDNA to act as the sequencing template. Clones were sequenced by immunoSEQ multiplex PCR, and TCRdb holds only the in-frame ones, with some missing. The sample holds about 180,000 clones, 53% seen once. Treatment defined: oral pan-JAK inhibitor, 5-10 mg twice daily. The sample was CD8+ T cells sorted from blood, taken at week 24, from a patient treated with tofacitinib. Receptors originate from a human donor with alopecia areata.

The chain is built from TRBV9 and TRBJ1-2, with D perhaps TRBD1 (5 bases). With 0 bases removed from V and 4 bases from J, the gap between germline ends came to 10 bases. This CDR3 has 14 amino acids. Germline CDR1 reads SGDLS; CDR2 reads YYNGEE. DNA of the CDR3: TGTGCCAGCAGCGTAGGTTCAGGGCGCTATGGCTACACCTTC. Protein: CASSVGSGRYGYTF.

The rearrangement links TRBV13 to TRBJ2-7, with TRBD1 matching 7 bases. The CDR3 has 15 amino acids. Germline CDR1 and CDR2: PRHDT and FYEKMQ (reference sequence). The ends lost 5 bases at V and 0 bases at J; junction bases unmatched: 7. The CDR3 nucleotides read TGTGCCAGCAGCAACCGCCGGGACAGCTCCTACGAGCAGTACTTC. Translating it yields CASSNRRDSSYEQYF.